These 21 T cell receptor beta chains came from one sample sequenced in a study of Ad26.COV2.S vaccination and SARS-CoV-2 variants (dated by TCRdb to the early 2020s). The method behind the library was the immunoSEQ multiplex PCR assay. This immuneACCESS table, as held by TCRdb, lists in-frame sequences with V and J called but not all clones. Of the missing ones, under half trace to an unresolved V gene in checked studies; the others have no known cause. The table for this sample lists about 420,000 clones; more than 75% of them were counted only once. The top ten constitute about 4% of the sample. The treatment or condition label of this sample denotes: some 20 received Ad26.COV2.S at low or high dose, single or two shots; five or six received placebo; per-sample allocation not given. Repertoires of vaccine and placebo recipients were sequenced from samples collected on day 63 after the first injection.

Sequencing was performed on peripheral blood, taken in a trial of Ad26.COV2.S vaccine versus placebo. Receptor source: a person between 18 and 65 years old who received the Ad26.COV2.S COVID-19 vaccine or a placebo.

The chain couples TRBV3-1 (or the pseudogene TRBV3-2) to TRBJ2-5; TRBD1 matches 8 bases. Germline CDR1 and CDR2: LGHDT and YNNKEL (reference sequence). The J segment lost 2 bases and the V segment lost 0 bases, leaving 5 bases of the junction unmatched. The length of the CDR3 is 16 residues. DNA of the CDR3: TGTGCCAGCAGCCAAGATGTTAACAGGGGGCAAGAGACCCAGTACTTC. This gives the protein CASSQDVNRGQETQYF.

This clone came up once. Other nucleotide sequences from this sample produce the same CDR3. The chain couples TRBV15 to TRBJ2-7; D not resolved. The CDR3 totals 13 residues. The germline gives CDR1 LNHNV, CDR2 YYDKDF (reference sequence). V was shortened by 3 bases and J by 1 base, with 7 bases between the two germline ends. The CDR3 sequence: CATSRDRSYEQYF. CDR3 DNA: TGTGCCACCAGCAGGGACCGATCCTACGAGCAGTACTTC.

This clone was seen a single time. This chain uses TRBV5-5 with TRBJ2-7, with 11 bases that match TRBD1. Germline V gene sequence: CDR1 SGHKS, CDR2 YYEKEE (reference sequence). The junction had 6 bases not matched to a gene; V was cut back by 0 bases and J by 7 bases. This CDR3 has 15 residues. The CDR3 DNA reads as TGTGCCAGCAGCTTGGGAGGGACAGGGGGTCGAGAGCAGTACTTC. Translation gives CASSLGGTGGREQYF.

The genes are TRBV4-3 and TRBJ1-2, with D tentatively TRBD1 (5 bases). V lost 0 bases to trimming and J lost 6 bases, with 17 bases between them. The germline gives CDR1 LGHNA, CDR2 YSLEER. This CDR3 is 16 amino acids long. CDR3 sequence reads: CASSQDLVGGVDGYTF. Here the CDR3 DNA reads TGCGCCAGCAGCCAAGATCTTGTCGGGGGAGTTGATGGCTACACCTTC.

This chain uses TRBV28 with TRBJ2-7; TRBD1 matches at 7 bases. CDR3 size: 15 residues. Germline V gene sequence: CDR1 MDHEN, CDR2 SYDVKM. The V gene end was trimmed by 4 bases and the J gene end by 2 bases; junction bases not matched to a gene: 8. CDR3 coding DNA: TGTGCCAGCAGTTCCCCTACGACAGGGACCTACGAGCAGTACTTC. Translating it yields CASSSPTTGTYEQYF.

The chain recombines TRBV10-3 with TRBJ1-5, with TRBD1 matching over 8 bases. Trimming at V came to 3 bases and at J to 6 bases, leaving 4 bases not matched to a gene. Germline-derived CDR1 and CDR2 are ENHRY and SYGVKD. This CDR3 comprises 14 residues. CDR3 sequence (DNA): TGTGCCATCAGTGAATCGGACAGGGCTCAGCCCCAGCATTTT. Translated: CAISESDRAQPQHF.

CDR3 nucleotide sequence: TGTGCCAGCAGTTTTCAGGGGAGTAGTTCACCCCTCCACTTT. As protein: CASSFQGSSSPLHF. The chain uses TRBV2 and TRBJ1-6; D might be TRBD1 (6 bases). CDR3 length equals 14 residues. The V gene lost 5 bases and the J gene lost 9 bases, with 14 bases spanning the gap. Germline V lookup: CDR1 SNHLY, CDR2 FYNNEI.

This rearrangement joins TRBV28 to TRBJ1-2; TRBD1 matches 7 bases. CDR1 and CDR2 (germline): MDHEN, SYDVKM. V lost 4 bases, J lost 3 bases, and 14 bases stayed unmatched. The CDR3 is 17 amino acids. This CDR3 is CASSSYPTTGNDYGYTF. The CDR3, as DNA: TGTGCCAGCAGTTCATACCCTACGACAGGGAACGACTATGGCTACACCTTC.

The chain is built from TRBV23-1 and TRBJ1-2, with a weak D call TRBD1 (5 bases). TRBV23-1 is placed among ORFs of uncertain function. The CDR3 is made up of 18 amino acids. V lost 1 base and J 1 base, leaving 19 bases between the germline ends. The CDR3, as DNA: TGCGCCAGCAGTCAATACCATCGTGGGACCCATTTTAACTATGGCTACACCTTC. This translates into CASSQYHRGTHFNYGYTF.

The gene calls are TRBV5-4 and TRBJ2-5; 13 nucleotides line up with TRBD2. Per germline, CDR1 SGHNT and CDR2 YYREEE (reference sequence). This CDR3 has 14 residues. The V and J ends lost 6 bases and 4 bases, in that order; junction bases with no gene match: 3. CDR3 sequence (DNA): TGTGCCAGCATGCGGACTAGCGGGGGAGAGACCCAGTACTTC. The encoded protein is CASMRTSGGETQYF.

This sequence joins TRBV30 and TRBJ2-1; 8 nucleotides match TRBD1. With V trimmed by 4 bases and J by 3 bases, 5 bases remained unmatched. This CDR3 comprises 14 residues. The germline V gene has CDR1 GTSNPN and CDR2 SVGIG (reference sequence). As DNA, the CDR3 is TGTGCCTGGAAACCGGACAGGGTCTACAATGAGCAGTTCTTC. This translates into CAWKPDRVYNEQFF.

The chain joins TRBV19 to TRBJ1-2; tentatively, D is TRBD1 (6 bases). The germline V and J ends were trimmed by 6 bases and 8 bases, with 13 bases remaining between them. The CDR3 is made up of 12 amino acids. Germline CDR1 LNHDA, CDR2 SQIVND (reference sequence). As DNA, the CDR3 is TGTGCCAGTAGCCCTTCAGGGGCCGGCTACACCTTC. This sequence encodes CASSPSGAGYTF.

The chain carries TRBV7-9 and TRBJ2-2, with D maybe TRBD2 (5 bases). V shed 9 bases and J shed 2 bases, with 19 bases lying between them. The germline V gene encodes CDR1 SEHNR and CDR2 FQNEAQ (reference sequence). This CDR3 spans 16 amino acids. The CDR3 bases are TGTGCCAGTCCAACCATAGCGACGTTAAACACCGGGGAGCTGTTTTTT. This sequence encodes CASPTIATLNTGELFF.

The rearrangement links TRBV27 to TRBJ1-5; D not resolved. V gave up 0 bases and J gave up 4 bases, with 10 bases separating them. Germline lookup yields CDR1 MNHEY and CDR2 SMNVEV (reference sequence). The CDR3 length is 15 residues. CDR3 sequence (DNA): TGTGCCAGCAGTTTATCGGGCCCGGGGAATCAGCCCCAGCATTTT. It encodes CASSLSGPGNQPQHF.

The V call is TRBV4-1, the J call TRBJ2-4; the match to TRBD2 covers 12 bases. The V and J ends lost 8 bases and 1 base, in that order; junction bases with no gene match: 3. This CDR3 has 15 amino acids. CDR1 MGHRA and CDR2 YSYEKL come from the germline V gene. CDR3 coding DNA: TGCGCCAGCTGGGGGACTAGCGGGGCCAAAAACATTCAGTACTTC. As protein: CASWGTSGAKNIQYF.

The rearrangement uses TRBV9 and TRBJ2-2, with no clear D. Between the trimmed V and J ends, which lost 2 bases and 4 bases, there was a span of 18 bases. CDR3 length: 17 residues. Germline V CDR1 and CDR2: SGDLS, YYNGEE. The CDR3 is CASSVGTHWGITGELFF. CDR3 DNA: TGTGCCAGCAGCGTGGGAACACATTGGGGAATCACCGGGGAGCTGTTTTTT. The full variable domain, with the rest looked up from reference TRBV9 and TRBJ2-2, is DSGVTQTPKHLITATGQRVTLRCSPRSGDLSVYWYQQSLDQGLQFLIQYYNGEERAKGNILERFSAQQFPDLHSELNLSSLELGDSALYFCASSVGTHWGITGELFFGEGSRLTVL.

The V and J genes are TRBV9 and TRBJ1-3; a possible D gene is TRBD1 (5 bases). Germline V CDR1 and CDR2: SGDLS, YYNGEE. The CDR3 has 17 amino acids. V lost 0 bases and J lost 0, with 13 bases in between. The CDR3 is CASSVEVRDDSGNTIYF. In DNA, the CDR3 is TGTGCCAGCAGCGTAGAGGTCAGGGACGACTCTGGAAACACCATATATTTT.

V gene TRBV7-3 combines with J gene TRBJ1-1, with unresolved D. This CDR3 contains 13 residues. Trimming cost V 5 bases and J 7 bases, with 14 bases left between them. Germline V gives CDR1 SGHTA, CDR2 FQGTGA. The CDR3 coding sequence is TGTGCCAGCAGCCCTACCCCGGCGGGTGAAGCTTTCTTT. The encoded protein is CASSPTPAGEAFF.

The chain carries TRBV10-3 and TRBJ2-3; 8 positions match TRBD2. The CDR3 is made up of 15 amino acids. V lost 3 bases to trimming and J lost 2 bases; unmatched junction nucleotides: 4. Germline values: CDR1 ENHRY, CDR2 SYGVKD. CDR3 nucleotide sequence: TGTGCCATCAGTGAAGCGGGGGTCACCACAGATACGCAGTATTTT. The encoded protein is CAISEAGVTTDTQYF.

V and J are TRBV29-1 and TRBJ1-1; the match to TRBD1 covers 7 bases. The CDR3 runs to 13 residues. Germline V gives CDR1 SQVTM, CDR2 ANQGSEA. J was trimmed by 1 base and V by 6 bases; bases with no gene match: 5. The CDR3 region has the DNA TGCAGCGTCGCAGGGGGGGAGAACACTGAAGCTTTCTTT. This gives the protein CSVAGGENTEAFF.

This chain's CDR3 is CASSRAGPPYEQYF. CDR3 nucleotide sequence: TGTGCCAGTAGTAGGGCAGGCCCTCCCTACGAGCAGTACTTC. The chain is built from TRBV19 and TRBJ2-7, with unresolved D. This CDR3 is built from 14 residues. In germline, CDR1 is LNHDA, CDR2 SQIVND (reference sequence). Trimming stripped 4 bases from V and 2 bases from J, with 12 bases between. Full variable domain (remainder filled in from reference TRBV19 and TRBJ2-7): DGGITQSPKYLFRKEGQNVTLSCEQNLNHDAMYWYRQDPGQGLRLIYYSQIVNDFQKGDIAEGYSVSREKKESFPLTVTSAQKNPTAFYLCASSRAGPPYEQYFGPGTRLTVT.